The sequence of this T cell receptor (beta chain) was determined in a study of T cells in Graves' hyperthyroidism and ophthalmopathy. TCR beta CDR3 regions were amplified from RNA. HTBI primers were employed in a first-round RT-PCR of the TCR CDR3. One entry per CDR3 protein results from TCRdb running MiXCR on the multiplex PCR reads. In the table there are roughly 250,000 distinct CDR3 sequences, roughly 15% of which are singletons. This clonotype has ten or more counts. Its antigen is unknown. The trim removed 6 bases at V and 9 bases at J, leaving 4 bases unmatched. The CDR3 has 12 residues. Germline CDR1 SNHLY, CDR2 FYNNEI. Study-wide findings and caveats: Ophthalmopathy prediction by the model preceded onset by a median approximately six months. Most expanded thyroid clonotypes above 0.001 also appeared in blood.

The TCR originated in a middle-aged woman with Graves' hyperthyroidism that later progressed to Graves' ophthalmopathy. The sequenced material came from blood. The rearrangement links TRBV2 to TRBJ2-1, with TRBD2 matching over 8 bases. CDR3 coding DNA: TGTGCCAGCAGGGCGGGGGGAGCTGAGCAGTTCTTC. The encoded protein is CASRAGGAEQFF.